This entry is about one T cell receptor (beta chain). This clonotype was seen many times. Its antigen specificity is not known. Base qualities were left out, and no much larger clone turns up one base away. This record comes from a study of regulatory T cells in long-lasting Graves disease (dated by TCRdb to the early 2020s). Some background on the complete study: Antithyroid drugs had been taken for less than 3 months by newly diagnosed Graves' disease patients. The study took place in China and was registered as a clinical trial. Peripheral blood TCR sequencing and RNA sequencing compared persistent Graves' disease patients with newly diagnosed Graves' disease patients. A total of some 35 samples underwent TCR sequencing, from about 13 patients with persistent Graves' disease and some 20 patients with newly diagnosed Graves' disease.

What the study reported, not specific to this receptor: Compared with newly diagnosed patients, persistent Graves' disease patients had lower TCR Shannon entropy and fewer highly expanded clones, which suggests clonal expansion. As a limitation, the authors acknowledged that the small sample size may reduce accuracy. Only peripheral blood was studied, because thyroid tissue, the primary lesion, was inaccessible. Patients with persistent disease shared more public clonotypes (approximately 2,500) than newly diagnosed patients did (966). Sequencing and analysis were limited to the TCR beta chain.

Library prep was done by multiplex PCR. TCRdb lists the instrument as Illumina HiSeq 4000. iRepertoire HTBI primers and Arm-PCR amplification of CDR3 regions were used to construct TCR beta libraries. PCR products were gel purified before sequencing. Under the source paper's analysis protocol: Across samples, about 64 TRBV and 14 TRBJ segments were identified and used for gene usage analysis of CDR3 amino acid clonotypes. COPE and FqMerger were used to merge filtered high-quality paired reads into contigs. BLAST was used to align contigs to IMGT TRBV, TRBD and TRBJ reference genes, and CDR3 was defined according to IMGT. Highly expanded clones were defined as clonotypes with a frequency above 0.1%. Shannon entropy served as the measure of repertoire diversity, while the Gini coefficient captured V-J evenness. A clonotype was considered public if more than one individual shared it. The public sequencing data were trimmed at Q25 with fastp and processed into clonotypes with MiXCR by TCRdb, which kept only in-frame beta chains. A single entry per CDR3 protein holds the most common genes and DNA from its merged rows. For this entry, the V and J calls and clone size follow TCRdb and not the study's own pipeline. This sample comprises 350,000 to 450,000 distinct CDR3 sequences, around 16% of them detected only once. The top ten clones comprise 7.8% of the sample.

In the paper's terms, the time point label means: newly diagnosed GD, antithyroid drugs for less than 3 months. For both TCR sequencing and RNA sequencing, RNA was extracted from PBMCs in TRIzol. Graves' disease was diagnosed according to American Thyroid Association guidelines. Recruitment of patients was carried out at an endocrinology department in Xi'an, China. From each patient, 7.5 to 9.5 milliliters of peripheral blood was collected into an EDTA anticoagulant tube. PBMCs were isolated by Ficoll Paque Plus density gradient separation without further T cell sorting. An Agilent 2100 Bioanalyzer and agarose gel were used to check RNA quality, while a NanoDrop 2000 measured RNA concentration. This same sample was also part of a study on T cells in Graves' hyperthyroidism and ophthalmopathy. The other study reports the following: Stable Graves' hyperthyroidism was defined as no progression to ophthalmopathy during 18 months of follow-up. Hyperthyroidism patients were aged 18 to 65 years and newly diagnosed, with disease duration of less than 2 months. The study excluded patients with uncontrolled infections, other autoimmune diseases, pregnancy or lactation. Clinical symptoms, serum thyroxine and TRAb, thyroid ultrasound, and orbital computed tomography formed the basis for the diagnoses. The first round of RT-PCR for the TCR CDR3 was performed with the HTBI primer set and the Qiagen OneStep RT-PCR kit. Most expanded thyroid clonotypes (frequency above 0.001) were also detected in blood, suggesting blood repertoires may reflect thyroid immune responses. In cross-validation, a model built on a 13 V-J signature told ophthalmopathy apart from stable hyperthyroidism with approximately 90% sensitivity and roughly 82% specificity, and in testing the same model reached 80%/75%. In validation, the model predicted progression to ophthalmopathy with approximately 69% sensitivity and around 72% specificity, a median of 6.5 months before onset. To identify TCR V-J signatures that set the groups apart, the researchers used a discovery cohort of 100 patients, made up of 40 to 45 with Graves' ophthalmopathy and 55 to 65 with stable Graves' hyperthyroidism. Prospective prediction of ophthalmopathy was tested in an independent validation cohort of 18 to 20 hyperthyroidism patients and 17 patients who later progressed to ophthalmopathy. The 75 to 100 discovery patients were divided at random into training and test sets in a 7:3 ratio. In several Graves' hyperthyroidism patients, the study also compared T-cell repertoires from thyroid tissue with T-cell repertoires from blood. Once sampling was done, hyperthyroidism patients were given methimazole at a starting dose of 30 mg daily, whereas ophthalmopathy patients were given high-dose intravenous methylprednisolone. A second multiplex PCR round built the libraries, followed by size selection and purification. Libraries were sequenced paired-end with 100 bp reads on an Illumina HiSeq2000. SOAPnuke was used to process the raw data, removing reads that contained adapters or uncalled bases, had a mean Phred below 15, or lacked an exact match to the constant primer or identifier. COPE v1.2.5 was used to merge high-quality paired reads, and clonotypes were defined as unique nucleotide sequences. MiTCR v1.1 was used to align clonotypes to the IMGT TRBV, TRBD and TRBJ reference segments. The analysis was restricted to V-J combinations with a frequency above 0.0001, which together covered 99% to 99.2% of the repertoires. The TCS score was defined as F50 (clonal expansion) divided by E x V (chaos), with BLOSUM62-based TCRdist calculated between CDR3 peptides within each V-J. Welch's t-statistics and random forest reduced fewer than 550 V-J features to around 14, which were used in a naive Bayes classifier (R e1071). Sample size was not statistically predetermined, and investigators were not blinded to group allocation. TCR Vbeta CDR3 sequencing of 135 peripheral blood samples (over 40 ophthalmopathy, about 74 hyperthyroidism and approximately 17 progressor patients) is reported in the paper.

This receptor was identified in a woman in her thirties or forties with Graves disease. Donor details come from another sample of the same person, matched by shared clones. The specimen comprised peripheral blood mononuclear cells (PBMCs), sampled at new diagnosis, from a patient treated with antithyroid drugs.

CDR3 protein: CASSLSSRRSEAFF. In nucleotide form, the sequence is TGTGCCAGCAGTTTGAGTTCTAGGCGATCTGAAGCTTTCTTT. This receptor chain uses TRBV12-3 or TRBV12-4 and TRBJ1-1, with no D gene named confidently. The V and J ends are trimmed by 3 bases and 6 bases, leaving 14 bases between them. There are 14 amino acids in the CDR3, from cysteine to phenylalanine inclusive. Solely the CDR3 DNA is kept, with 42 bases framed from the first base.